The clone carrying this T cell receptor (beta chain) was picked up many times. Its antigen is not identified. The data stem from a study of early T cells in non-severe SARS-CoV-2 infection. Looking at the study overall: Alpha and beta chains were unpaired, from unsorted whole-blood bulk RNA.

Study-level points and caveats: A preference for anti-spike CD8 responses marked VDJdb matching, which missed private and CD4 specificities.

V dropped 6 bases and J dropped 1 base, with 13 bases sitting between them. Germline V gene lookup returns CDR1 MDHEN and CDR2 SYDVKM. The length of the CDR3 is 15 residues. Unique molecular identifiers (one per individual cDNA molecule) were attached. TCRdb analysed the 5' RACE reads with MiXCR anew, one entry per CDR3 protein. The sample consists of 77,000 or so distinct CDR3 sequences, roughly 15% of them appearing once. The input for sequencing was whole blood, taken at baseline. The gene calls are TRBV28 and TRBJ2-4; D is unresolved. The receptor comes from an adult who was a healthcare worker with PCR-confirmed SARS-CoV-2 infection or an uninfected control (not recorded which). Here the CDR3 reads CASSEIKVAKNIQYF. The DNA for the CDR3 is TGTGCCAGCAGCGAAATTAAGGTCGCCAAAAACATTCAGTACTTC.